The clone carrying this T cell receptor beta chain came up a few times. The antigen is undetermined. Relative to the germline gene, one junction end is altered; a read error may explain this. A second roughly 6 to 11 cycle PCR used barcoded and J-beta primers. MiXCR, applied by TCRdb to the 5' RACE reads, yields one record per CDR3 protein. The sample includes some 900,000 distinct CDR3 sequences, roughly 26% of them seen just once. This sample was included in a study of blood T cells in healthy people across ages. Notes on the study in general: Measured against age, TCR beta diversity per million T cells decreased in a roughly linear manner. Whereas aged donors had fewer naive CD4+ cells, long-lived donors had more of them and higher diversity.

The CDR3 is 14 residues long. The chain is built from TRBV12-3 or TRBV12-4 and TRBJ2-4; perhaps TRBD1 as D (5 bases). This receptor was obtained from an elderly woman in good health. The sequencing sample was made of blood. CDR3 region: CASSLRTLKSIQYF. The DNA for the CDR3 is TGTGCCAGCAGTTTGAGGACACTTAAAAGCATTCAGTACTTC.